This entry describes one TCR beta chain. The data were taken from a study of blood T cell repertoires in COVID-19. Across the whole study: There were acute and convalescent COVID-19 samples, and they came from the United States, Italy and Spain. PBMCs, B-cell-depleted T cells, or T cells provided the cDNA or gDNA that made up the material.

Assay used: immunoSEQ multiplex PCR; TCRdb lists only in-frame clones, some missing. The sample consists of about 260,000 clones, around 87% of them appearing once. The sample consisted of peripheral blood. The receptor was derived from a woman aged 60 to 75 with COVID-19, enrolled during active disease.

DNA of the CDR3: TGTGCCAGCAGCGGGGGACAGGGGTTCACCGGGGAGCTGTTTTTT. It is translated as CASSGGQGFTGELFF. The genes are TRBV3-1 (or the pseudogene TRBV3-2) and TRBJ2-2; TRBD1 matches at 10 bases. J gave up 4 bases and V 5 bases, and 4 bases lay outside the gene matches. The germline V gene has CDR1 LGHDT and CDR2 YNNKEL (reference sequence). The CDR3 spans 15 residues.